The present entry profiles one T cell receptor beta chain with its context. As yet, its antigen is unknown. This sample is drawn from a study of cytomegalovirus exposure and HLA in healthy donors. Overall study results and limits: Most TCRs appeared rarely, but some public TCRs recurred in many donors. Reported findings show TCR beta sequences accurately forecast HLA-A and HLA-B alleles in most subjects.

It was with 60 Vbeta and 13 Jbeta primers that the PCR ran. Sequencing was performed with immunoSEQ multiplex PCR; in TCRdb, only in-frame clones are kept and a portion is missing. The sample includes under 120,000 clones, roughly 71% of them seen just once. The V gene end was trimmed by 6 bases and the J gene end by 4 bases; junction bases not matched to a gene: 4. Per the germline V gene, CDR1 is KGHSH and CDR2 is LQKENI. The CDR3 contains 13 residues. The sequenced sample was PBMCs. This TCR derives from a man aged 40-49 years in good health and CMV-seropositive. This chain uses TRBV18 with TRBJ1-1, with TRBD1 matching over 8 bases. CDR3 nucleotides: TGTGCCAGCTCCCGAACAGGGGGCACTGAAGCTTTCTTT. This translates into CASSRTGGTEAFF. Together with reference TRBV18 and TRBJ1-1, the CDR3 gives the full variable domain: NAGVMQNPRHLVRRRGQEARLRCSPMKGHSHVYWYRQLPEEGLKFMVYLQKENIIDESGMPKERFSAEFPKEGPSILRIQQVVRGDSAAYFCASSRTGGTEAFFGQGTRLTVV.